The clone carrying this T cell receptor beta chain was seen repeatedly, ten times or more. The antigen remains unidentified. The entry originates in a study of identical twins. Study-level results: There was more out-of-frame TCR alpha sharing in monozygotic twins than models estimated. Twins' excess sharing was less marked for out-of-frame beta sequences.

V shed 6 bases, J shed 2 bases, and the junction held 7 bases outside the gene matches. Looked up from germline, CDR1 is MNHNS and CDR2 is SASEGT. The CDR3 spans 15 residues. Healthy Caucasians provided all donations. Unique molecular identifiers were in the cDNA, with template-switch universal primer binding. Each CDR3 protein gets one entry after TCRdb re-called the 5' RACE reads with MiXCR. This table holds more than 650,000 distinct CDR3 sequences, approximately 6.1% found once. This chain joins TRBV6-1 and TRBJ2-1, with 7 positions matching TRBD2. This clonotype originated in a man aged 18 to 35 in good health. The sample comprised naive T cells sorted from blood. The CDR3 region has the DNA TGTGCCAGCAGAGCTAGCGGTATACCCTACAATGAGCAGTTCTTC. Its translation is CASRASGIPYNEQFF.